Described below is a single T cell receptor (beta chain) sequence and its context. The antigen is not known. The data are from a study of identical twins. Whole-study findings and limits: Out-of-frame alpha sequences shared by twins were enriched for low generation probability. Part of the zero-insertion signal could reflect confounding by invariant MAIT and iNKT cells.

Healthy Caucasians were all of the donors. The CDR3 spans 13 residues. Between the trimmed V and J ends, which lost 6 bases and 13 bases, there was a span of 22 bases. Germline CDR1 DFQATT, CDR2 SNEGSKA (reference sequence). Template switching added a universal primer binding site, and final cDNA carried unique molecular identifiers. TCRdb passed the 5' RACE reads through MiXCR, listing each CDR3 protein once. The repertoire holds 1,800,000 or so distinct CDR3 sequences, with less than 40% as singletons. The specimen sequenced was cord blood. This rearrangement joins TRBV20-1 to TRBJ2-4, with D tentatively TRBD1 (6 bases). This receptor was obtained from a newborn girl in good health. This CDR3 is CSAADRTGWEQYF. Here the CDR3 DNA reads TGCAGTGCCGCCGACAGGACGGGATGGGAGCAGTACTTC.